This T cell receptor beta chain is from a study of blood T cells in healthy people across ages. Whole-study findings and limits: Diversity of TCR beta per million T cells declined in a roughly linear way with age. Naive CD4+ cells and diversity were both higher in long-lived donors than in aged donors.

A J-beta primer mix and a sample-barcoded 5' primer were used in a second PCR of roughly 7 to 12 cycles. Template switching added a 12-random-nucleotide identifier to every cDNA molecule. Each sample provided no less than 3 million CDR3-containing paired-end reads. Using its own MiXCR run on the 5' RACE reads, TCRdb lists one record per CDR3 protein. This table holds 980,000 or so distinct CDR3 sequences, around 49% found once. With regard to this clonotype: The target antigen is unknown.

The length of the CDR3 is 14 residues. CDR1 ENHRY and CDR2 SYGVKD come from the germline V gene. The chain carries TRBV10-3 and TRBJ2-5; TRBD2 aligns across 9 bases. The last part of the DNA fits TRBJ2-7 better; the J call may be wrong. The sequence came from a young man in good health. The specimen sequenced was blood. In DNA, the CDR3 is TGTGCCATCAGTGAGGCGGGGACTAGCCACGAGCAGTACTTC. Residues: CAISEAGTSHEQYF.